These T cell receptor beta chains were read from a single sample in a study of cytotoxic CD8 clonotypes in ibrutinib-treated CLL. Method: immunoSEQ multiplex PCR; TCRdb's copy keeps in-frame clones and lacks some. The sample consists of fewer than 150,000 clones, 80% to 90% of them appearing once. The source material was PBMCs, sampled after 24 months of ibrutinib treatment. These receptors were obtained from a human donor with chronic lymphocytic leukemia. Both conserved end residues are part of each CDR3. The order of the fields is D gene, V gene, clone size, J gene, CDR3 protein, CDR3 DNA. A D gene is named only where the DNA matches it firmly. Clone size is not always given. Where it is, it says once, few, many or a class for expanded clones.

d_gene: .
v_gene: TRBV7-2
abundance: .
j_gene: TRBJ1-3
CDR3aa: CASSLAIISSGNTIYF
CDR3nt: TGTGCCAGCAGCTTAGCGATAATCTCCTCTGGAAACACCATATATTTT

d_gene: TRBD2
v_gene: TRBV10-3
abundance: .
j_gene: TRBJ2-1
CDR3aa: CAISAGGNYNEQFF
CDR3nt: TGTGCCATCAGTGCGGGGGGAAATTACAATGAGCAGTTCTTC

d_gene: .
v_gene: TRBV11-2
abundance: .
j_gene: TRBJ1-2
CDR3aa: CASSWGGGTPRYTF
CDR3nt: TGTGCCAGCAGCTGGGGCGGAGGGACGCCGCGCTACACCTTC

d_gene: .
v_gene: TRBV5-1
abundance: .
j_gene: TRBJ2-2
CDR3aa: CASSLLVGQNTGELFF
CDR3nt: TGCGCCAGCAGCCTACTTGTGGGGCAGAACACCGGGGAGCTGTTTTTT

d_gene: TRBD1
v_gene: TRBV7-6
abundance: .
j_gene: TRBJ2-7
CDR3aa: CASSSLPGQGTYEQYF
CDR3nt: TGTGCCAGCAGTTCCCTTCCGGGACAGGGGACCTACGAGCAGTACTTC

d_gene: TRBD1
v_gene: TRBV10-3
abundance: .
j_gene: TRBJ1-2
CDR3aa: CAIRGQVGGYGYTF
CDR3nt: TGTGCCATCAGGGGACAGGTTGGGGGCTATGGCTACACCTTC

d_gene: .
v_gene: TRBV27
abundance: .
j_gene: TRBJ1-4
CDR3aa: CASSKTGTVEKLFF
CDR3nt: TGTGCCAGCAGCAAAACAGGGACGGTTGAAAAACTGTTTTTT

d_gene: TRBD1
v_gene: TRBV15
abundance: few
j_gene: TRBJ1-2
CDR3aa: CATQTGGTGYTF
CDR3nt: TGTGCCACCCAAACAGGGGGCACTGGCTACACCTTC

d_gene: TRBD2
v_gene: TRBV7-8
abundance: .
j_gene: TRBJ2-3
CDR3aa: CASSPRLAGGADTQYF
CDR3nt: TGTGCCAGCAGCCCACGCCTAGCGGGGGGGGCAGATACGCAGTATTTT

d_gene: TRBD1
v_gene: TRBV6-6
abundance: .
j_gene: TRBJ1-5
CDR3aa: CASRGRTGGNQPQHF
CDR3nt: TGTGCCAGCAGAGGTAGGACAGGGGGCAATCAGCCCCAGCATTTT

d_gene: .
v_gene: TRBV5-8
abundance: .
j_gene: TRBJ2-7
CDR3aa: CASSTLAFFDYEQYF
CDR3nt: TGTGCCAGCAGCACGCTGGCCTTTTTTGACTACGAGCAGTACTTC

d_gene: TRBD1
v_gene: TRBV7-2
abundance: .
j_gene: TRBJ2-7
CDR3aa: CASSPGTVSHEQYF
CDR3nt: TGTGCCAGCAGCCCCGGGACAGTCTCCCACGAGCAGTACTTC

d_gene: .
v_gene: TRBV30
abundance: .
j_gene: TRBJ1-1
CDR3aa: CAYRSRRNTEAFF
CDR3nt: TGTGCGTATCGGAGCAGAAGGAACACTGAAGCTTTCTTT

d_gene: .
v_gene: TRBV2
abundance: few
j_gene: TRBJ2-5
CDR3aa: CASGVGMQETQYF
CDR3nt: TGTGCCAGTGGAGTGGGGATGCAGGAGACCCAGTACTTC

d_gene: TRBD1
v_gene: TRBV10-3
abundance: .
j_gene: TRBJ1-6
CDR3aa: CAIRPGQTSSYNSPLHF
CDR3nt: TGTGCCATAAGGCCGGGACAGACAAGCTCCTATAATTCACCCCTCCACTTT

d_gene: .
v_gene: TRBV4-1
abundance: .
j_gene: TRBJ1-1
CDR3aa: CASSQDQGGNTEAFF
CDR3nt: TGCGCCAGCAGCCAAGATCAAGGGGGGAACACTGAAGCTTTCTTT

d_gene: .
v_gene: TRBV19
abundance: .
j_gene: TRBJ2-3
CDR3aa: CASSIPWGRTDTQYF
CDR3nt: TGTGCCAGTAGTATCCCTTGGGGACGCACAGATACGCAGTATTTT

d_gene: TRBD1
v_gene: TRBV19
abundance: .
j_gene: TRBJ1-4
CDR3aa: CASSRDREGEKLFF
CDR3nt: TGTGCCAGTAGCAGGGACAGGGAAGGGGAAAAACTGTTTTTT

d_gene: TRBD1
v_gene: TRBV7-2
abundance: .
j_gene: TRBJ1-2
CDR3aa: CASSARTGAGYTF
CDR3nt: TGTGCCAGCAGCGCCAGGACAGGGGCTGGCTACACCTTC

d_gene: .
v_gene: TRBV19
abundance: .
j_gene: TRBJ2-7
CDR3aa: CASTRSGAGSYEQYF
CDR3nt: TGTGCCAGTACAAGATCAGGGGCCGGATCCTACGAGCAGTACTTC

d_gene: TRBD1
v_gene: TRBV29-1
abundance: .
j_gene: TRBJ1-2
CDR3aa: CSVEDRTGGGYGYTF
CDR3nt: TGCAGCGTTGAAGATCGGACAGGGGGGGGATATGGCTACACCTTC

d_gene: .
v_gene: TRBV18
abundance: .
j_gene: TRBJ1-1
CDR3aa: CASSPSEGISEAFF
CDR3nt: TGTGCCAGCTCACCATCGGAGGGGATCTCTGAAGCTTTCTTT

d_gene: TRBD2
v_gene: TRBV9
abundance: .
j_gene: TRBJ2-3
CDR3aa: CASSPRLAGTADTQYF
CDR3nt: TGTGCCAGCAGCCCCCGCCTAGCGGGGACAGCAGATACGCAGTATTTT

d_gene: .
v_gene: TRBV5-1
abundance: .
j_gene: TRBJ1-2
CDR3aa: CASSLGRDGYTF
CDR3nt: TGCGCCAGCAGCTTGGGACGGGATGGCTACACCTTC

d_gene: TRBD1
v_gene: TRBV30
abundance: once
j_gene: TRBJ2-7
CDR3aa: CAWATGTGAPEQYF
CDR3nt: TGTGCCTGGGCGACCGGGACAGGAGCTCCTGAGCAGTACTTC

d_gene: .
v_gene: TRBV19
abundance: .
j_gene: TRBJ1-5
CDR3aa: CASSIGQGRFDQPQHF
CDR3nt: TGTGCCAGTAGTATAGGTCAGGGCCGTTTCGATCAGCCCCAGCATTTT

d_gene: .
v_gene: TRBV2
abundance: .
j_gene: TRBJ2-5
CDR3aa: CASSPTSSKETQYF
CDR3nt: TGTGCCAGCAGTCCGACCTCTAGCAAGGAGACCCAGTACTTC

d_gene: TRBD1
v_gene: TRBV5-6
abundance: .
j_gene: TRBJ1-3
CDR3aa: CASSLADRGFSGNTIYF
CDR3nt: TGTGCCAGCAGCTTGGCAGACAGGGGATTCTCTGGAAACACCATATATTTT

d_gene: .
v_gene: TRBV2
abundance: .
j_gene: TRBJ1-3
CDR3aa: CASSQGDSSGNTIYF
CDR3nt: TGTGCCAGCAGCCAAGGAGATTCCTCTGGAAACACCATATATTTT

d_gene: TRBD2
v_gene: TRBV6-5
abundance: .
j_gene: TRBJ2-3
CDR3aa: CASSLTSGGTDTQYF
CDR3nt: TGTGCCAGCAGCCTGACTAGCGGGGGAACAGATACGCAGTATTTT

d_gene: .
v_gene: TRBV4-2
abundance: .
j_gene: TRBJ1-3
CDR3aa: CASSQGTVGNTIYF
CDR3nt: TGTGCCAGCAGCCAAGGGACAGTCGGAAACACCATATATTTT

d_gene: .
v_gene: TRBV7-8
abundance: .
j_gene: TRBJ1-5
CDR3aa: CASSFMGNQPQHF
CDR3nt: TGTGCCAGCAGCTTTATGGGGAATCAGCCCCAGCATTTT

d_gene: .
v_gene: TRBV6-1
abundance: once
j_gene: TRBJ2-2
CDR3aa: CASSDGGPTGELFF
CDR3nt: TGTGCCAGCAGTGACGGGGGACCCACCGGGGAGCTGTTTTTT

d_gene: .
v_gene: TRBV7-2
abundance: .
j_gene: TRBJ1-6
CDR3aa: CASSLSSYNSPLHF
CDR3nt: TGTGCCAGCAGCCTAAGCTCCTATAATTCACCCCTCCACTTT

d_gene: TRBD1
v_gene: TRBV5-1
abundance: .
j_gene: TRBJ2-5
CDR3aa: CASMTGGGQETQYF
CDR3nt: TGCGCCAGCATGACAGGGGGCGGGCAAGAGACCCAGTACTTC

d_gene: .
v_gene: TRBV9
abundance: .
j_gene: TRBJ2-1
CDR3aa: CASSVATGSYNEQFF
CDR3nt: TGTGCCAGCAGCGTGGCTACTGGGTCCTACAATGAGCAGTTCTTC

d_gene: .
v_gene: TRBV27
abundance: .
j_gene: TRBJ2-5
CDR3aa: CASSLGAANNQETQYF
CDR3nt: TGTGCCAGCAGTTTAGGGGCAGCTAATAATCAAGAGACCCAGTACTTC

d_gene: .
v_gene: TRBV19
abundance: .
j_gene: TRBJ1-1
CDR3aa: CASSKDSLNMNTEAFF
CDR3nt: TGTGCCAGTAGTAAGGACAGCCTGAACATGAACACTGAAGCTTTCTTT

d_gene: TRBD1
v_gene: TRBV5-6
abundance: .
j_gene: TRBJ2-5
CDR3aa: CASSRGQGGQETQYF
CDR3nt: TGTGCCAGCAGCCGGGGACAGGGTGGGCAAGAGACCCAGTACTTC

d_gene: TRBD2
v_gene: TRBV5-4
abundance: few
j_gene: TRBJ2-7
CDR3aa: CASSPRTSGAYEQYF
CDR3nt: TGTGCCAGCAGCCCTCGGACTAGCGGGGCCTACGAGCAGTACTTC

d_gene: .
v_gene: TRBV5-1
abundance: .
j_gene: TRBJ2-5
CDR3aa: CASSLGRERGGTQYF
CDR3nt: TGCGCCAGCAGCTTGGGCAGGGAGCGTGGTGGGACCCAGTACTTC

d_gene: .
v_gene: TRBV29-1
abundance: few
j_gene: TRBJ1-2
CDR3aa: CSVERTDYYGYTF
CDR3nt: TGCAGCGTTGAAAGGACAGACTACTATGGCTACACCTTC

d_gene: .
v_gene: TRBV10-1
abundance: .
j_gene: TRBJ1-6
CDR3aa: CASTRGDTELTLINSPLHF
CDR3nt: TGCGCCAGCACCCGGGGGGACACCGAGTTAACCCTAATAAATTCACCCCTCCACTTT

d_gene: .
v_gene: TRBV6-1
abundance: .
j_gene: TRBJ2-6
CDR3aa: CASSRMGSGANVLTF
CDR3nt: TGTGCCAGCAGTCGAATGGGCTCTGGGGCCAACGTCCTGACTTTC

d_gene: .
v_gene: TRBV5-4
abundance: .
j_gene: TRBJ2-7
CDR3aa: CASSLLGVYEQYF
CDR3nt: TGTGCCAGCAGCTTGTTGGGGGTCTACGAGCAGTACTTC

d_gene: TRBD2
v_gene: TRBV25-1
abundance: few
j_gene: TRBJ2-5
CDR3aa: CASSEGALAGAGETQYF
CDR3nt: TGTGCCAGCAGTGAAGGGGCCCTAGCGGGGGCGGGGGAGACCCAGTACTTC

d_gene: TRBD1
v_gene: TRBV6-4
abundance: many
j_gene: TRBJ2-1
CDR3aa: CASSAQGGYNEQFF
CDR3nt: TGTGCCAGCAGTGCACAGGGGGGTTACAATGAGCAGTTCTTC

d_gene: TRBD1
v_gene: TRBV4-1
abundance: .
j_gene: TRBJ2-3
CDR3aa: CASSGRDRATDTQYF
CDR3nt: TGCGCCAGCAGCGGACGGGACAGGGCCACAGATACGCAGTATTTT

d_gene: .
v_gene: TRBV19
abundance: once
j_gene: TRBJ1-4
CDR3aa: CASSMFGFEEKLFF
CDR3nt: TGTGCCAGTAGTATGTTCGGGTTTGAGGAAAAACTGTTTTTT

d_gene: .
v_gene: TRBV6-5
abundance: .
j_gene: TRBJ1-2
CDR3aa: CASSLRQVPNYGYTF
CDR3nt: TGTGCCAGCAGTCTTCGACAAGTGCCAAACTATGGCTACACCTTC

d_gene: .
v_gene: TRBV7-7
abundance: .
j_gene: TRBJ2-5
CDR3aa: CASSLGQRQETQYF
CDR3nt: TGTGCCAGCAGCTTAGGGCAGCGCCAAGAGACCCAGTACTTC

d_gene: TRBD1
v_gene: TRBV5-1
abundance: .
j_gene: TRBJ1-6
CDR3aa: CASSPGTGDNSPLHF
CDR3nt: TGCGCCAGCAGCCCCGGGACAGGGGATAATTCACCCCTCCACTTT

d_gene: TRBD2
v_gene: TRBV10-1
abundance: .
j_gene: TRBJ2-1
CDR3aa: CASSESFPSGTSSYNEQFF
CDR3nt: TGCGCCAGCAGTGAGTCATTCCCTAGCGGGACGAGCTCCTACAATGAGCAGTTCTTC

d_gene: TRBD1
v_gene: TRBV4-3
abundance: once
j_gene: TRBJ2-6
CDR3aa: CASSPRTGSSGANVLTF
CDR3nt: TGCGCCAGCAGCCCACGGACAGGAAGCTCTGGGGCCAACGTCCTGACTTTC

d_gene: .
v_gene: TRBV28
abundance: .
j_gene: TRBJ2-7
CDR3aa: CASSYSTRTNSYEQYF
CDR3nt: TGTGCCAGCAGTTATTCCACTAGGACAAATTCCTACGAGCAGTACTTC

d_gene: .
v_gene: TRBV7-2
abundance: .
j_gene: TRBJ1-1
CDR3aa: CASSQNTEAFF
CDR3nt: TGTGCCAGCAGCCAGAACACTGAAGCTTTCTTT

d_gene: TRBD1
v_gene: TRBV5-4
abundance: .
j_gene: TRBJ2-7
CDR3aa: CASSADRGWNEQYF
CDR3nt: TGTGCCAGCAGCGCCGACAGGGGATGGAACGAGCAGTACTTC